The 11 T cell receptor beta chains given below trace back to one sample, sequenced in a study of blood T cell repertoires in COVID-19. Sequenced by immunoSEQ multiplex PCR; TCRdb stores in-frame clones only, minus some. The sample lists some 330,000 clones; about 92% were seen once. The sample comprised PBMCs or T cells enriched from blood (not recorded which). All receptors derive from a woman aged 25 to 45 who had recovered from COVID-19.

The chain links TRBV2 to TRBJ2-5, with D possibly being TRBD1 (5 bases). With 5 bases removed from V and 5 bases from J, the gap between germline ends came to 21 bases. The CDR3 length is 16 residues. CDR1 and CDR2 (germline): SNHLY, FYNNEI. The CDR3 DNA follows: TGTGCCAGCAGTCCAACCCCGACAGCTCCTGAGGAGACCCAGTACTTC. Amino acids: CASSPTPTAPEETQYF.

V gene TRBV7-6 combines with J gene TRBJ2-7; weak D call: TRBD1 (5 bases). V lost 2 bases, J lost 5 bases, and 7 bases lay in between. This CDR3 has 12 residues. CDR1 and CDR2 (germline): SGHVS, FNYEAQ. The CDR3 DNA is TGTGCCAGCAGCTTATCAGGGAACGAGCAGTACTTC. As protein: CASSLSGNEQYF.

Regarding this clone: One end of the junction does not line up with germline, which may come from a read error. The chain combines TRBV3-1 (or the pseudogene TRBV3-2) with TRBJ1-6, with 12 bases lining up with TRBD1. The CDR3 extends over 17 amino acids. Germline CDR1 and CDR2: LGHDT and YNNKEL (reference sequence). The CDR3 DNA reads TGTGCCAGCAGGCTCGGGACAGGGGGCTCCGATAATTCACCCCTCCACTTT. It is translated as CASRLGTGGSDNSPLHF.

V gene TRBV14 combines with J gene TRBJ2-1; 9 bases are shared with TRBD1. Germline trimming cut 4 bases from V and 10 bases from J; bases unmatched to any gene: 5. This CDR3 has 13 amino acids. Germline V CDR1 and CDR2: SGHDN, FVKESK. CDR3: CASSLSTGGEQFF. CDR3 nucleotides: TGTGCCAGCAGCCTTTCTACAGGGGGCGAGCAGTTCTTC.

This clone was recorded only once. This chain connects TRBV27 to TRBJ1-2; D gene ambiguous. The ends were cut back, 5 bases at V and 2 bases at J, with 21 bases in the middle. The CDR3 covers 17 residues. CDR1 is MNHEY, CDR2 SMNVEV, per germline (reference sequence). CDR3 protein: CASSRSGMMRPNYGYTF. CDR3 bases: TGTGCCAGCAGTCGATCCGGGATGATGAGACCGAACTATGGCTACACCTTC.

The chain couples TRBV15 to TRBJ1-5; D not certain. Germline-derived CDR1 and CDR2 are LNHNV and YYDKDF (reference sequence). This CDR3 has 14 amino acids. Trimming left V 2 bases short and J 2 bases short, with 7 bases between. CDR3 sequence reads: CATSRPGGNQPQHF. The DNA of the CDR3 is TGTGCCACCAGCAGACCCGGGGGCAATCAGCCCCAGCATTTT.

J is TRBJ2-5 and V is TRBV4-1; weak D call: TRBD2 (5 bases). Germline-derived CDR1 and CDR2 are MGHRA and YSYEKL. The CDR3 extends over 14 amino acids. V lost 0 bases and J 5 bases, leaving 10 bases between the germline ends. DNA of the CDR3: TGCGCCAGCAGCCAAGACTCGGGGTGGGAGACCCAGTACTTC. Its translation: CASSQDSGWETQYF.

The chain links TRBV18 to TRBJ2-7, with D perhaps TRBD1 (5 bases). V was shortened by 5 bases and J by 1 base, with 12 bases between the two germline ends. This CDR3 is 14 amino acids long. Germline V gene data show CDR1 as KGHSH and CDR2 as LQKENI. CDR3 amino acids: CASSDVSGSYEQYF. The DNA of the CDR3 is TGTGCCAGCTCAGACGTATCAGGGTCCTACGAGCAGTACTTC.

The chain couples TRBV14 to TRBJ1-1; a weak D match, TRBD1 (6 bases). The CDR3 sequence is 14 residues long. Trimming pared 3 bases from V and 2 bases from J, leaving 10 bases between. Germline V gene lookup returns CDR1 SGHDN and CDR2 FVKESK. Here the CDR3 DNA reads TGTGCCAGCAGCCAGAGGACAGTTAACACTGAAGCTTTCTTT. This encodes CASSQRTVNTEAFF.

This chain connects TRBV6-6 to TRBJ2-1, with a possible D match to TRBD1 (6 bases). V lost 6 bases to trimming and J lost 4 bases, with 16 bases between them. The V gene's germline CDR1 is MNHNY and CDR2 SVGAGI (reference sequence). CDR3 size: 15 residues. CDR3 bases: TGTGCCAGCAGCTCCCCAGGGGCCCTATACAATGAGCAGTTCTTC. Translated: CASSSPGALYNEQFF.

This clone appeared once. The same CDR3 can be traced to other DNA sequences in this sample. This chain joins TRBV5-1 and TRBJ2-5, with D possibly matching TRBD2 (6 bases). CDR1 is SGHRS, CDR2 YFSETQ, per germline. Trimming stripped 0 bases from V and 5 bases from J, with 8 bases between. CDR3 length: 13 residues. Here the CDR3 reads CASSLDRGETQYF. Here the CDR3 DNA reads TGCGCCAGCAGCTTGGATCGGGGGGAGACCCAGTACTTC.